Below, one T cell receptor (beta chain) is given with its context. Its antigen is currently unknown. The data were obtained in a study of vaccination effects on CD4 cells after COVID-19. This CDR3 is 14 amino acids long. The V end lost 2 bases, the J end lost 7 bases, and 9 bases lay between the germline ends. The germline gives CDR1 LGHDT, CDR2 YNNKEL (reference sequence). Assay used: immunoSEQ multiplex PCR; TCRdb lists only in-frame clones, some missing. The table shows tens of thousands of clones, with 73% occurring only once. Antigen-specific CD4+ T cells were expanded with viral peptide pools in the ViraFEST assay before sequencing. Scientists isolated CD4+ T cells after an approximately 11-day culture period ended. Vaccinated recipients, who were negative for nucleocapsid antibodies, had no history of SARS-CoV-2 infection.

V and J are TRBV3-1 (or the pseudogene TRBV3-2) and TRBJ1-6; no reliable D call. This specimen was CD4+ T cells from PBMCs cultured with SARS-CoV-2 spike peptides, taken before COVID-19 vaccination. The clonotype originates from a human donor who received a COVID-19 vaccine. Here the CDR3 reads CASSQRGQNSPLHF. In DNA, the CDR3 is TGTGCCAGCAGCCAACGGGGTCAGAATTCACCCCTCCACTTT.